This TCR beta chain was captured by sequencing in a study of blood T cells in healthy people across ages. Primers used in a second PCR of roughly 6 to 12 cycles were a sample-barcoded 5' primer and a J-beta primer mix. TCRdb used MiXCR to reprocess the 5' RACE reads, holding one entry per CDR3 protein. The table shows roughly 1,500,000 distinct CDR3 sequences, with roughly a third occurring only once. This clonotype was seen many times. This CDR3 has 15 residues. V trimming: 6 bases; J trimming: 0 bases; junction bases outside the gene matches: 2. CDR1 and CDR2 from the germline V gene are DFQATT and SNEGSKA (reference sequence).

Sequencing used blood. The rearrangement joins TRBV20-1 to TRBJ2-1; 13 nucleotides match TRBD2. The clonotype comes from a woman younger than 45 in good health. In nucleotides, the CDR3 is TGCAGTGCAAGACTAGCGGGAGGCTCCTACAATGAGCAGTTCTTC. As protein: CSARLAGGSYNEQFF.